These 5 T cell receptor beta chains were sequenced from one sample in a study of T cells after yellow fever vaccination. TCRdb re-called the 5' RACE reads with MiXCR, one entry per CDR3 protein. The repertoire includes about 510,000 distinct CDR3 sequences, 21% of them detected once, and less than 20% sits in the top ten. This material consisted of PBMCs, taken approximately 20 days after the first yellow fever vaccination. Source of these receptors: a man aged 18 to 30 who received the YFV17D yellow fever vaccine.

This clonotype has just a few counts. V usage is TRBV29-1 and J usage is TRBJ1-1; maybe TRBD1 (6 bases). This CDR3 spans 11 amino acids. Between the trimmed V and J ends, which lost 7 bases and 6 bases, there was a span of 12 bases. Germline-derived CDR1 and CDR2 are SQVTM and ANQGSEA. The CDR3 here is CSAQGYSEAFF. The DNA for the CDR3 is TGCAGCGCCCAGGGGTACTCTGAAGCTTTCTTT.

For the CDR3, the DNA is TGTGCCAGCACCTGGACAGAGGACACCGGGGAGCTGTTTTTT. It specifies CASTWTEDTGELFF. The rearrangement uses TRBV6-1 and TRBJ2-2; weak D call: TRBD1 (6 bases). This CDR3 has 14 amino acids. Per germline, CDR1 MNHNS and CDR2 SASEGT. V was shortened by 7 bases and J by 3 bases, with 12 bases between the two germline ends.

This clonotype was seen a few times. The V call is TRBV20-1, the J call TRBJ2-3; 7 bases map to TRBD2. After removal of 5 bases from V and 2 bases from J, the junction contained 7 bases not matched to a gene. Per the germline V gene, CDR1 is DFQATT and CDR2 is SNEGSKA (reference sequence). This CDR3 is built from 14 residues. CDR3 nucleotides: TGCAGTGCTGGAGCGGGGCCTTCCACAGATACGCAGTATTTT. The encoded protein is CSAGAGPSTDTQYF.

This clonotype occurred once. The chain recombines TRBV5-4 with TRBJ2-2; tentative D call: TRBD2 (6 bases). The CDR3 is made up of 14 amino acids. Trimming pared 5 bases from V and 4 bases from J, leaving 12 bases between. Germline CDR1 SGHNT, CDR2 YYREEE (reference sequence). The CDR3 spells CASRKMGGTGELFF. CDR3 nucleotide sequence: TGTGCCAGCAGGAAGATGGGGGGCACCGGGGAGCTGTTTTTT.

The gene calls are TRBV10-3 and TRBJ2-7, with D perhaps TRBD1 or TRBD2 (6 bases each). Trimming left V 1 base short and J 0 bases short, with 10 bases between. Germline V lookup: CDR1 ENHRY, CDR2 SYGVKD. This CDR3 is built from 15 residues. CDR3 residues: CAISEWRGVSYEQYF. CDR3 DNA sequence: TGTGCCATCAGTGAGTGGAGGGGGGTCTCCTACGAGCAGTACTTC.